This TCR beta chain emerged from a study of OX40 agonist ivuxolimab in advanced cancers. Whole-study findings and limits: CD8+ T cells (on average) carried more expanded clones than CD4+ T cells.

The table came from immunoSEQ multiplex PCR; TCRdb's copy has only in-frame clones and leaves some out. The sample consists of some 25,000 clones, around 90% of them appearing once. This clone was observed once. Its antigen is unknown. The sequencing used CD4+ or CD8+ T cells sorted from blood, collected in a trial of the OX40 agonist ivuxolimab. This TCR was recovered from an adult with an advanced solid tumor such as melanoma, head and neck, liver or kidney cancer.

The CDR3 spells CATSRGRTVTYEQYF. The DNA of the CDR3 is TGTGCCACCAGCAGAGGACGGACGGTCACCTACGAGCAGTACTTC. The chain employs TRBV15 and TRBJ2-7; D ambiguous. V was trimmed by 1 base and J by 2 bases, leaving 12 bases between them. The CDR3 has 15 amino acids. Germline V gene sequence: CDR1 LNHNV, CDR2 YYDKDF (reference sequence).